This note documents a single T cell receptor beta chain sequence. The antigen remains undetermined. The data derive from a study of T cell repertoires in cytomegalovirus infection. Study-wide results and caveats: The ex vivo response was dominated by HLA-C-restricted CMV-specific TCR beta clonotypes.

TCRdb called the reads again in MiXCR, with one record for every CDR3 protein. Of 200,000 to 250,000 distinct CDR3 sequences listed, 35% to 40% are singletons. The sample in question was CD8+ T cells from cultured PBMCs, obtained from culture after CMV antigen stimulation. The sequence was collected from a human donor in good health (CMV status not recorded). Some clones in this sample may be carry-over from other donors' samples.

The CDR3 here is CASEPLYRGRGYTF. The CDR3 DNA is TGTGCCAGCGAGCCGCTCTACAGGGGGCGAGGCTACACCTTC. This rearrangement joins TRBV12-3 or TRBV12-4 to TRBJ1-2; 9 nucleotides agree with TRBD1. The CDR3 has 14 residues. V was pared by 8 bases and J by 8 bases, with 12 bases of the junction left unmatched.